A single sample is the source of the 2 T cell receptor beta chains below, sequenced in a study of CD8+ T cells in alopecia areata (dated by TCRdb to 2016 to 2019). The library relied on the immunoSEQ multiplex PCR assay. RNA was extracted from all samples and reverse transcribed into cDNA, which served as template for TCR sequencing. TCRdb took over this immuneACCESS table, retaining in-frame rearrangements with V and J assigned. Such tables are incomplete; in checked studies, under half of the missing clones stem from an unresolved V gene, and the remainder is unexplained. The sample table holds some 95,000 clones, of which 40% to 55% were seen once. The ten largest clones add up to 0.79% of the sample. Material: CD4+ T cells sorted from blood. Receptor source: a human donor with alopecia areata.

This chain uses TRBV30 with TRBJ1-2, with D uncertain. CDR1 is GTSNPN, CDR2 SVGIG, per germline (reference sequence). V was trimmed by 4 bases and J by 4 bases, leaving 10 bases between them. The length of the CDR3 is 12 residues. The CDR3 here is CAWTAGFYGYTF. The DNA of the CDR3 is TGTGCCTGGACCGCGGGGTTCTATGGCTACACCTTC.

The chain couples TRBV28 to TRBJ2-1; 10 positions agree with TRBD2. Germline-derived CDR1 and CDR2 are MDHEN and SYDVKM. This CDR3 has 14 residues. The trim removed 10 bases at V and 4 bases at J, leaving 7 bases unmatched. The CDR3 here is CATQVAGGYNEQFF. The CDR3, as DNA: TGTGCCACCCAAGTAGCGGGAGGTTACAATGAGCAGTTCTTC.